The rows below give T cell receptor beta chains drawn from one sample of a study of blood T cell repertoires in COVID-19. Measured with immunoSEQ multiplex PCR; TCRdb has only the in-frame clones, and not every one. In the table there are 150,000 to 200,000 clones, about 89% of which are singletons. Material: peripheral blood. These TCRs come from a man between 65 and 79 years old with acute or convalescent COVID-19. Each CDR3 is given without its conserved first and last residue. Each record gives: J gene, clone size, V gene, CDR3 protein. The size of a clone is reported for some rows only, either as once, few or many, or as a class for expanded clones.

j_call: TRBJ1-2
clone_size: -
v_call: TRBV3-1/TRBV3-2
cdr3_aa: ASSHDQGAHYGYT

j_call: TRBJ2-5
clone_size: -
v_call: TRBV2
cdr3_aa: ATSWSQTGVQETQY

j_call: TRBJ1-2
clone_size: -
v_call: TRBV14
cdr3_aa: ASSQDGTYGYT

j_call: TRBJ2-7
clone_size: -
v_call: TRBV27
cdr3_aa: ASSFGPGAIDEQY

j_call: TRBJ2-1
clone_size: -
v_call: TRBV9
cdr3_aa: ASSVGGLVSEQF

j_call: TRBJ1-1
clone_size: -
v_call: TRBV28
cdr3_aa: ATRGAGGNTEAF

j_call: TRBJ2-7
clone_size: -
v_call: TRBV2
cdr3_aa: ASSRAGPYEQY

j_call: TRBJ1-1
clone_size: -
v_call: TRBV29-1
cdr3_aa: SVEGGQGRRNTEAF

j_call: TRBJ2-7
clone_size: many
v_call: TRBV9
cdr3_aa: ASSVGGTGLSEQY

j_call: TRBJ2-1
clone_size: few
v_call: TRBV29-1
cdr3_aa: SVEGGFEVAGYNEQF

j_call: TRBJ2-7
clone_size: -
v_call: TRBV29-1
cdr3_aa: SAGQVPYEQY

j_call: TRBJ2-7
clone_size: -
v_call: TRBV3-1/TRBV3-2
cdr3_aa: ASSQEGVDEQY

j_call: TRBJ2-1
clone_size: -
v_call: TRBV6-2/TRBV6-3
cdr3_aa: ASGPRRPDNEQF

j_call: TRBJ2-7
clone_size: -
v_call: TRBV27
cdr3_aa: ASSTRRGYEQY

j_call: TRBJ2-3
clone_size: -
v_call: TRBV29-1
cdr3_aa: SASGEGTDTQY

j_call: TRBJ1-2
clone_size: -
v_call: TRBV5-1
cdr3_aa: ASSVGTGESYGYT

j_call: TRBJ1-5
clone_size: -
v_call: TRBV5-1
cdr3_aa: ASSLGPLDRGQPQH

j_call: TRBJ2-2
clone_size: -
v_call: TRBV20-1
cdr3_aa: SASPVANTGELF

j_call: TRBJ2-3
clone_size: -
v_call: TRBV27
cdr3_aa: ASSSPGTGGAYTQY

j_call: TRBJ2-5
clone_size: -
v_call: TRBV5-6
cdr3_aa: ASSFLSGRETQY

j_call: TRBJ1-1
clone_size: -
v_call: TRBV5-1
cdr3_aa: ASSLGGRGTEAF

j_call: TRBJ2-1
clone_size: -
v_call: TRBV9
cdr3_aa: ASSLSPYNEQF

j_call: TRBJ2-2
clone_size: -
v_call: TRBV6-5
cdr3_aa: ASSYARGGGSGELF

j_call: TRBJ2-2
clone_size: -
v_call: TRBV7-8
cdr3_aa: ASSLWASGSVGDTGELF

j_call: TRBJ1-2
clone_size: -
v_call: TRBV12-3/TRBV12-4
cdr3_aa: ASRDRSGYT

j_call: TRBJ2-3
clone_size: -
v_call: TRBV3-1/TRBV3-2
cdr3_aa: ASSRTPTYTDTQY

j_call: TRBJ2-3
clone_size: once
v_call: TRBV12-5
cdr3_aa: ASGARGPPSTDTQY

j_call: TRBJ2-7
clone_size: -
v_call: TRBV6-1
cdr3_aa: ASSEGTVFTYEQY

j_call: TRBJ2-2
clone_size: -
v_call: TRBV21-1
cdr3_aa: ASSKTWQSNTGELF

j_call: TRBJ1-1
clone_size: -
v_call: TRBV6-5
cdr3_aa: ASNQGLGNTEAF

j_call: TRBJ1-5
clone_size: once
v_call: TRBV28
cdr3_aa: AAQRVRGNQPQH

j_call: TRBJ1-5
clone_size: -
v_call: TRBV2
cdr3_aa: ASRGSSNQPQH

j_call: TRBJ2-7
clone_size: -
v_call: TRBV5-1
cdr3_aa: ASSLGQGGYEQY